These 24 T cell receptor beta chains were all obtained from the same sample, sequenced in a study of T cells in women clearing cervical HPV infection. Sequenced by immunoSEQ multiplex PCR; TCRdb stores in-frame clones only, minus some. In total, the table holds 23,000 or so clones. Sequences were obtained from blood buffy coat. Receptors were obtained from a woman aged 18 to 75 with a cervical HPV16 infection that either progressed to CIN3+ or cleared (not recorded which).

Remarks on this clone: A read error may account for a junction end that differs from germline. The read finishes 3 residues shy of the CDR3 end, and the germline J gene is used to complete it. The chain uses TRBV6-1 and TRBJ2-1, with D tentatively TRBD2 (5 bases). The CDR3 runs to 11 residues. Germline CDR1 is MNHNS and CDR2 is SASEGT. CDR3 amino acids: CASGEGSEQFF. The sequenced CDR3 bases are TGTGCCAGCGGTGAGGGCTCTGAG.

Concerning this clone itself: The read halts 3 residues ahead of the CDR3 end, with the missing end drawn from the germline J gene. The chain combines TRBV7-2 with TRBJ1-5; weak D call: TRBD1 (5 bases). The germline V and J ends were trimmed by 0 bases and 4 bases, with 13 bases remaining between them. The CDR3 consists of 16 residues. Germline CDR1 reads SGHTA; CDR2 reads FQGNSA. The CDR3 DNA, read in part, is TGTGCCAGCAGCTTAGCGGCTGGGGCCATAAATCAGCCC. Its protein is CASSLAAGAINQP. The full CDR3 protein reads CASSLAAGAINQPQHF.

A note on this clone: The CDR3 end lies 3 residues beyond the end of the read and is filled in from the germline J gene. J is TRBJ2-5 and V is TRBV6-2 or TRBV6-3; 7 nucleotides agree with TRBD1. Germline trimming cut 6 bases from V and 3 bases from J; bases unmatched to any gene: 4. CDR1 MNHEY and CDR2 SVGEGT come from the germline V gene. The CDR3 is 13 amino acids. The sequenced CDR3 bases are TGTGCCAGCAGGGGGACAGCCGAAGAGACC. Amino acid sequence: CASRGTAEET. The whole CDR3 sequence is CASRGTAEETQYF.

On this clone: The read is 3 residues too short to cover the CDR3 end, so that end is filled in from the germline J gene. V gene TRBV20-1 combines with J gene TRBJ1-4; 7 nucleotides match TRBD1. CDR1 DFQATT and CDR2 SNEGSKA come from the germline V gene (reference sequence). CDR3 size: 15 residues. V lost 5 bases and J lost 7; bases outside the gene matches: 13. The chain's CDR3 is CSAQVGQGEGEKLFF. The DNA read from the CDR3 is TGCAGTGCTCAGGTGGGTCAGGGGGAAGGTGAAAAA.

Regarding this clone: The CDR3 goes on 3 residues after the read ends, and that part is filled in from the germline J gene. J is TRBJ1-4 and V is TRBV5-1; TRBD1 might be the D (5 bases). The germline V gene has CDR1 SGHRS and CDR2 YFSETQ. The CDR3 consists of 17 residues. The CDR3 here is CASSLDGVRGGDSPLFF. Incomplete CDR3 DNA: TGCGCCAGCAGCTTGGATGGAGTGCGGGGGGGGGATTCACCA.

Points on this clone: The read ends 3 residues shy of where the CDR3 ends; the end is completed using the germline J gene. The chain carries TRBV6-2 or TRBV6-3 and TRBJ2-3; TRBD2 matches at 9 bases. There are 16 residues in the CDR3. The junction had 7 bases not matched to a gene; V was cut back by 6 bases and J by 0 bases. The germline gives CDR1 MNHEY, CDR2 SVGEGT. The CDR3 reads CASSRRGGASTDTQYF. The CDR3 DNA, read in part, is TGTGCCAGCAGCCGGCGGGGGGGTGCTAGCACAGATACG.

Concerning this clone: Read coverage stops 3 residues before the CDR3 terminus; the germline J gene supplies the remainder. The V gene is TRBV6-1, the J gene TRBJ1-2, with D unclear. This CDR3 has 13 residues. Between the trimmed V and J ends, which lost 3 bases and 4 bases, there was a span of 9 bases. Germline CDR1 reads MNHNS; CDR2 reads SASEGT. The CDR3 reads CASSDQTIYGYTF. The sequenced CDR3 bases are TGTGCCAGCAGTGACCAGACAATCTATGGC.

Comments on this clone: Coverage ceases 3 residues before the CDR3 finishes, and the germline J gene fills in the end. The genes are TRBV4-2 and TRBJ1-5, with unresolved D. This CDR3 has 16 amino acids. V lost 0 bases and J 0 bases, leaving 9 bases between the germline ends. Germline V lookup: CDR1 LGHNA, CDR2 YNFKEQ. CDR3 DNA, as far as it was read: TGTGCCAGCAGCCAAGATGCGGATTATAGCAATCAGCCC. It specifies CASSQDADYSNQP. In full, the CDR3 is CASSQDADYSNQPQHF.

Incomplete CDR3 DNA: TGTGCCAGCAGTGAAGGCCGGGGGGGACCGGATACG. Translation: CASSEGRGGPDT. The full CDR3 protein is CASSEGRGGPDTQYF. This chain connects TRBV2 to TRBJ2-3; 8 positions agree with TRBD2. The CDR3 goes on 3 residues after the read ends, and that part is filled in from the germline J gene. The V gene's germline CDR1 is SNHLY and CDR2 FYNNEI. The V gene end was trimmed by 1 base and the J gene end by 6 bases; junction bases not matched to a gene: 6. The CDR3 length is 15 residues.

As to this clone: The read terminates 3 residues before the CDR3 end, so the remaining end is supplied by the germline J gene. This sequence joins TRBV7-2 and TRBJ2-1, with D tentatively TRBD2 (5 bases). V was trimmed by 5 bases and J by 7 bases, leaving 18 bases between them. In germline, CDR1 is SGHTA, CDR2 FQGNSA. This CDR3 spans 15 amino acids. The part of the CDR3 DNA that was read is TGTGCCAGCAGCCCCTGGTATGTCGGGGTTAATGAG. Translating gives CASSPWYVGVNE. The CDR3 in its entirety is CASSPWYVGVNEQFF.

Of note for this clone: With the read ending 3 residues before the CDR3 end, the germline J gene is used to fill in that end. The V call is TRBV5-1, the J call TRBJ2-1; tentatively, D is TRBD1 (6 bases). Trimming cost V 4 bases and J 0 bases, with 14 bases left between them. The CDR3 contains 16 residues. Germline values: CDR1 SGHRS, CDR2 YFSETQ. The CDR3 reads CASSLNRANSYNEQFF. The covered CDR3 bases are TGCGCCAGCAGCCTTAACAGGGCTAACTCCTACAATGAG.

As concerns this clone: The read ends 3 residues early relative to the CDR3; the germline J gene fills the gap. The chain recombines TRBV5-1 with TRBJ1-1; D is unclear. The CDR3 has 13 residues. The V and J ends lost 0 bases and 4 bases respectively, with 7 bases between them. Germline loops: CDR1 SGHRS, CDR2 YFSETQ. Incomplete CDR3 DNA: TGCGCCAGCAGCTTGGCAGTTGGCACTGAA. This gives the protein CASSLAVGTE. From start to end, the CDR3 is CASSLAVGTEAFF.

To note about this clone: The CDR3 end lies 3 residues beyond the end of the read and is filled in from the germline J gene. The chain carries TRBV6-2 or TRBV6-3 and TRBJ2-4; TRBD1 matches at 8 bases. The CDR3 is 15 residues long. Germline CDR1 is MNHEY and CDR2 is SVGEGT. The CDR3 loop is CASNSAGTGNQPQYF. CDR3 bases read: TGTGCCAGCAACTCCGCCGGGACAGGCAATCAGCCT.

A word on this clone: The read finishes 3 residues shy of the CDR3 end, and the germline J gene is used to complete it. This sequence joins TRBV5-6 and TRBJ2-3; 7 nucleotides align to TRBD2. Germline CDR1 is SGHDT and CDR2 is YYEEEE. The CDR3 is 15 amino acids. CDR3 DNA, as far as it was read: TGTGCCAGCAGCTACCTCGGGGGGATAGGGCAGCCG. As protein: CASSYLGGIGQP. The full CDR3 protein reads CASSYLGGIGQPQYF.

With respect to this clone: The CDR3 end falls 3 residues outside the read, so it is completed with the germline J gene. The chain combines TRBV5-1 with TRBJ1-1; D remains ambiguous. The CDR3 runs to 14 residues. V was shortened by 7 bases and J by 1 base, with 14 bases between the two germline ends. Germline V lookup: CDR1 SGHRS, CDR2 YFSETQ. The CDR3 reads CASQLGGQNTEAFF. CDR3 bases read: TGCGCCAGCCAGCTTGGTGGGCAGAACACTGAA.

Points on this clone: The observed sequence ends 3 residues before the CDR3 terminus, with the missing tail filled in from the germline J gene. This rearrangement joins TRBV29-1 to TRBJ2-3, with 9 bases aligning to TRBD2. The junction had 1 base not matched to a gene; V was cut back by 4 bases and J by 2 bases. Germline lookup yields CDR1 SQVTM and CDR2 ANQGSEA. The CDR3 spans 13 residues. The sequenced part of the CDR3 DNA is TGCAGCGTTGTAGCGGGGGCCACAGATACG. It codes for CSVVAGATDT. Given in full, the CDR3 is CSVVAGATDTQYF.

A word on this clone: The sequenced fragment ends 3 residues before the CDR3 boundary, so the rest is inferred from the germline J gene. The chain employs TRBV5-5 and TRBJ1-2, with D unclear. Germline loops: CDR1 SGHKS, CDR2 YYEKEE (reference sequence). Trimming removed 1 base at V and 4 bases at J, with 14 bases between. The CDR3 has 15 residues. CDR3 in amino acids: CASSLMGPGGYGYTF. Incomplete CDR3 DNA: TGTGCCAGCAGCTTGATGGGCCCCGGAGGCTATGGC.

Turning to this clone: The DNA ends 3 residues before the CDR3 does, and the rest of the CDR3 is filled in from the germline J gene. The chain links TRBV29-1 to TRBJ1-5; D unresolved. Per the germline V gene, CDR1 is SQVTM and CDR2 is ANQGSEA. This CDR3 spans 13 amino acids. V dropped 1 base and J dropped 2 bases, with 6 bases sitting between them. The sequenced CDR3 bases are TGCAGCGTTGAAGTCAGCGGCAATCAGCCC. Translating it yields CSVEVSGNQP. Given in full, the CDR3 is CSVEVSGNQPQHF.

Regarding this clone: The read terminates 3 residues ahead of where the CDR3 ends, so the germline J gene completes it. This chain uses TRBV2 with TRBJ2-7, with a tentative D call TRBD1 (5 bases). Per the germline V gene, CDR1 is SNHLY and CDR2 is FYNNEI. The V and J ends lost 5 bases and 2 bases respectively, with 10 bases between them. The CDR3 totals 13 residues. Incomplete CDR3 DNA: TGTGCCAGCAGTCGGAGCAGGGCCTACGAG. Amino acids: CASSRSRAYE. The complete CDR3 sequence is CASSRSRAYEQYF.

Comment on this clone: Coverage ceases 3 residues before the CDR3 finishes, and the germline J gene fills in the end. V is TRBV5-1 and J is TRBJ1-1; maybe TRBD1 (5 bases). Per germline, CDR1 SGHRS and CDR2 YFSETQ. V lost 2 bases and J lost 6, with 17 bases in between. This CDR3 is 15 amino acids long. The sequenced part of the CDR3 DNA is TGCGCCAGCAGCTTCTTCGGGGGGGAAGGGGCTGAA. Translating gives CASSFFGGEGAE. The complete CDR3 sequence is CASSFFGGEGAEAFF.

The chain's CDR3 is CSATDRSNQPQHF. Incomplete CDR3 DNA: TGCAGTGCTACCGACAGGTCGAATCAGCCC. V and J are TRBV20-1 and TRBJ1-5; D possibly corresponds to TRBD1 (6 bases). The read is 3 residues too short to cover the CDR3 end, so that end is filled in from the germline J gene. Germline CDR1 and CDR2: DFQATT and SNEGSKA (reference sequence). V was trimmed by 4 bases and J by 4 bases, leaving 11 bases between them. This CDR3 contains 13 residues.

In regard to this clone: Read coverage stops 3 residues before the CDR3 terminus; the germline J gene supplies the remainder. The rearrangement uses TRBV7-6 and TRBJ1-1; D is perhaps TRBD1 (5 bases). Trimming shortened V by 4 bases and J by 2 bases, and 11 bases separated the two germline ends. CDR3 length equals 14 residues. Germline V gives CDR1 SGHVS, CDR2 FNYEAQ. CDR3 DNA, as far as it was read: TGTGCCAGCAGCTCAGGGTGGAAAAACACTGAA. Its translation: CASSSGWKNTE. In full, the CDR3 is CASSSGWKNTEAFF.

On this clone itself: The read ends 3 residues before the CDR3 terminus; that terminus is restored from the germline J gene. The chain is built from TRBV5-1 and TRBJ2-2; 7 bases fit TRBD1. The CDR3 is made up of 13 amino acids. Germline V gene lookup returns CDR1 SGHRS and CDR2 YFSETQ. The CDR3 sequence: CASSSRTGEKLFF. CDR3 bases read: TGCGCCAGCAGTTCCCGGACAGGTGAAAAG.

The CDR3 sequence: CASSARQDSYEQYF. CDR3 DNA (partial): TGTGCCAGCAGTGCTAGACAGGATTCCTACGAG. V usage is TRBV6-1 and J usage is TRBJ2-7; D possibly corresponds to TRBD1 (6 bases). The CDR3 end is not reached by the read, which stops 3 residues before it; the germline J gene fills it in. The germline V gene encodes CDR1 MNHNS and CDR2 SASEGT. The ends were cut back, 4 bases at V and 1 base at J, with 11 bases in the middle. There are 14 residues in the CDR3.